This T cell receptor (beta chain) was documented in a study of cytomegalovirus exposure and HLA in healthy donors (dated by TCRdb to about 2017). Study-level background: An earlier analysis of approximately 640 of the donors reported more than 250 Gb of sequence data and 100 million to 130 million unique TCR beta sequences from about 180 million T cells. An early release covering roughly 600 HLA-typed donors comprised about 300 gigabases of sequencing data and roughly 85 million unique TCR sequences. A separate validation cohort of approximately 130 different subjects was used in addition to the roughly 670-subject first cohort. To study patterns of TCR occurrence, a later analysis re-analyzed previously published TCR beta repertoires from around 670 donors and added high-resolution HLA genotyping. To decide whether each TCR beta V gene segment behaved as functional or pseudogenic, an earlier analysis of some 570 of the donors relied on high-throughput TCR beta sequencing. Using immunosequencing, the study profiled T cell repertoires from 550 to 750 subjects and related those repertoires to cytomegalovirus serostatus. Rather than drawing on any new phenotypic data, the later analysis identified candidate immune exposures from TCR beta sequences and the way those sequences occurred across donors. The genetic ancestry cluster associated with self-reported Caucasian donors included around 76% of the 350 to 500 genotyped donors. The aim of the study was to test whether cataloging public T cell receptors could identify signatures of past pathogen exposure. To predict cytomegalovirus infection status, the study combined high-throughput TCR immunosequencing, statistical association of individual TCRs with disease status, and machine learning. HLA typing covered class I and class II loci at four-digit resolution. Typing coverage varied by locus: roughly 629-640 donors for A, B, C, DRB1 and DQB1; about 520 for DQA1; approximately 610 for DPA1; roughly 450 for DPB1. Across approximately 420 genotyped donors of the cohort, an average of roughly 250,000 unique TCR beta nucleotide sequences per donor were sequenced, and roughly 18% of those sequences were non-productive. Genome-wide SNP genotypes for about 60% of the 666 donors were used in a later genetic analysis, which treated that subset as a discovery cohort. Donor age, sex, ethnicity and CMV serostatus were compiled together with the repertoire data. About five DR-DQ haplotypes were treated as single units for association and clustering because of strong linkage in the cohort. All discovery cohort repertoires had been generated on a single sequencing platform. Broad study findings and their caveats: A further reported finding was that TCR beta sequences accurately predicted the HLA-A and HLA-B alleles for most subjects in the first cohort. At a false discovery rate of 0.05, a later analysis linked roughly 17,000 TCR beta sequences to specific HLA alleles. Only TCR beta chains were sequenced in this cohort, and the absence of alpha or paired-chain data limited detectable features. An association between a missense DCLRE1C variant and V-gene and J-gene trimming of TCR beta chains was found in a later genetic analysis and replicated in an independent cohort. In a later genetic analysis, fewer N-insertions in productive TCRs were reported among donors in an Asian-associated ancestry cluster than the roughly 640-donor mean. The authors suggested that the approach could potentially be generalized to other disease states and immunological phenotypes. Most CMV-associated TCR beta chains appeared to be HLA-restricted in a later analysis, and the HLA associations seemed to be driven largely by CMV exposure. Sequencing depth was assumed to be roughly uniform across donors in the presence/absence analyses, though that assumption may not hold. Broadly in line with IMGT annotations, most TCR beta V segments showed up in productive rearrangements about 87% or about 30% of the time in an earlier analysis of approximately 600 of the donors. A cluster of highly shared sequence variants was judged likely to be a technical artifact of the sequencing pipeline. The earlier analysis of some 540 of the donors excluded seventeen rarely observed V segments, including chromosome 9 orphons, because counts were too low. Several of the top co-occurrence clusters appeared to be linked to parvovirus B19, influenza, CMV and Epstein-Barr virus, according to a later analysis. While some public TCRs were present in many individuals, most TCR sequences turned up only very rarely across donors. In vitro tests confirmed that a few of the cytomegalovirus-associated TCR beta chains recognize cytomegalovirus antigens. Some IMGT-functional V segments, including TRBV6-2 and TRBV6-3, could not be distinguished by the 87-base-pair reads and were therefore excluded. Assigning TCR associations to individual alleles was difficult when HLA alleles, especially DR and DQ, strongly co-occurred. The classifier was reported to diagnose cytomegalovirus status with high specificity and sensitivity in both the original cohort and the validation cohort. A later analysis found that HLA-associated TCR beta chains were more clonally expanded and had lower generation probabilities than equally common non-associated chains. A total of about 180 TCR beta chains were listed by the study as associated with cytomegalovirus. Because HLA typing was unavailable for some donors at each locus, only the typed subset was used in association tests. In a later analysis, TCR association rates were found to vary across HLA loci, with the most associated TCRs seen for DRB1 alleles and the fewest for HLA-C alleles. Immune exposure information for the cohort was limited to CMV serostatus. Correlated functional status among segregating V segments might be attributable to linkage disequilibrium, but an unknown experimental factor could not be ruled out.

CDR1 and CDR2, per the germline V gene (reference sequence), are MNHEY and SMNVEV. A distance of 10 bases separates the germline ends of V and J, which lose 4 bases and 0 bases respectively. From the cysteine through the phenylalanine, the CDR3 covers 14 amino acids. The retained sequence is limited to the CDR3, 42 bases, with the frame set at the first base. The cohort comprised approximately 700 healthy bone marrow donors. At the time of sampling, every cohort member was nominally healthy, though immune exposures that went unrecorded were likely present. The donor was CMV seronegative and belonged to the group of more than 300 seronegative cohort members. Each donor provided a peripheral blood sample, and peripheral blood mononuclear cells were used for TCR beta sequencing. The Qiagen DNeasy Blood Extraction Kit was used to extract genomic DNA from the blood cell samples. The receptor library was made with the immunoSEQ multiplex PCR assay. A mixture of 60 forward primers for TCR Vbeta segments and 13 reverse primers for TCR Jbeta segments was used in the multiplex PCR. The CDR3 region of rearranged TCR beta genes was amplified from genomic DNA with a multiplex PCR assay. On the Illumina HiSeq System, the amplified TCR beta libraries were sequenced as 87-base-pair reads. The authors processed their data as follows. A later analysis tallied 75 million to 95 million unique TCR beta chains across the 666 repertoires, and 10 million to 11 million of those chains were shared by two or more donors. Raw reads were error-corrected and collapsed into unique sequences by a nearest-neighbor algorithm in which closely related sequences were merged to remove PCR and sequencing errors. V, D and J gene segments were assigned by aligning CDR3 sequences to IMGT reference sequences. For a sequence to be retained, a match of at least six nucleotides was required to both a V gene segment and a J gene segment. A rearrangement counted as productive if the CDR3 had no stop codons and remained in frame with V and J, and every other rearrangement counted as non-productive. Following IMGT convention, CDR3 was defined as the stretch from the second conserved V-encoded cysteine up to the conserved J-encoded phenylalanine. In an earlier analysis of roughly 580 of the donors, sequences lacking an unambiguous match to a single V gene segment were excluded. An earlier analysis of roughly 590 of the donors called V segments functional above 56.7% productive rearrangements and segregating when the between-donor standard deviation exceeded 5%. A statistical classification framework was built to diagnose cytomegalovirus status from the catalog of TCR beta chain sequences. A later analysis assigned V and J genes by comparing TCR nucleotide sequences with IMGT/GENE-DB human TR gene sequences. In a later analysis, CDR3 sequences and most-parsimonious VDJ recombination scenarios were assigned using the TCRdist pipeline. A later analysis defined each TCR beta chain by its CDR3 amino acid sequence plus V-gene family, and excluded reads lacking a unique V-gene family. To address suspected cross-contamination and a sequencing artifact, a later analysis removed roughly 580 highly shared, low-generation-probability nucleotide sequences. A later analysis calculated a clonal expansion index for each public chain from normalized within-repertoire ranks of inferred template counts. Generation probabilities in a later analysis came from a VDJ recombination model fitted to out-of-frame rearrangements, and those results were checked against IGoR. In a later analysis, hypergeometric tests were used to score TCR-TCR, TCR-HLA and TCR-CMV co-occurrence, with a repertoire-size bias correction applied to TCR pairs. False discovery rates were estimated in a later analysis by permuting HLA or CMV assignments 20 times. A later analysis grouped co-occurring TCRs with DBSCAN, adding TCRdist sequence similarity when clustering within HLA-allele-positive subsets. Repertoires with fewer than 30,000 or more than 120,000 public chains were left out of co-occurrence clustering, as were about five repertoires with anomalous nucleotide sharing. This immuneACCESS table, as held by TCRdb, lists in-frame sequences with V and J called but not all clones. Of the missing ones, under half trace to an unresolved V gene in checked studies; the others have no known cause. V, J and clone size are those of that table, while D and trimming were read from the DNA. This sample's listing comprises around 63,000 clones. The leading ten clones occupy over 1.5% of the sample.

On this clone: Its cognate antigen has yet to be identified.

Input material: PBMCs. The V and J segments used are TRBV27 and TRBJ2-7; TRBD1 is a weak D gene call, 6 bases matching. The receptor's source is a woman aged 25-40 years in good health and CMV-seronegative. CDR3 loop: CASSWSGDSYEQYF. The DNA reads TGTGCCAGCAGTTGGTCAGGGGACTCCTACGAGCAGTACTTC.